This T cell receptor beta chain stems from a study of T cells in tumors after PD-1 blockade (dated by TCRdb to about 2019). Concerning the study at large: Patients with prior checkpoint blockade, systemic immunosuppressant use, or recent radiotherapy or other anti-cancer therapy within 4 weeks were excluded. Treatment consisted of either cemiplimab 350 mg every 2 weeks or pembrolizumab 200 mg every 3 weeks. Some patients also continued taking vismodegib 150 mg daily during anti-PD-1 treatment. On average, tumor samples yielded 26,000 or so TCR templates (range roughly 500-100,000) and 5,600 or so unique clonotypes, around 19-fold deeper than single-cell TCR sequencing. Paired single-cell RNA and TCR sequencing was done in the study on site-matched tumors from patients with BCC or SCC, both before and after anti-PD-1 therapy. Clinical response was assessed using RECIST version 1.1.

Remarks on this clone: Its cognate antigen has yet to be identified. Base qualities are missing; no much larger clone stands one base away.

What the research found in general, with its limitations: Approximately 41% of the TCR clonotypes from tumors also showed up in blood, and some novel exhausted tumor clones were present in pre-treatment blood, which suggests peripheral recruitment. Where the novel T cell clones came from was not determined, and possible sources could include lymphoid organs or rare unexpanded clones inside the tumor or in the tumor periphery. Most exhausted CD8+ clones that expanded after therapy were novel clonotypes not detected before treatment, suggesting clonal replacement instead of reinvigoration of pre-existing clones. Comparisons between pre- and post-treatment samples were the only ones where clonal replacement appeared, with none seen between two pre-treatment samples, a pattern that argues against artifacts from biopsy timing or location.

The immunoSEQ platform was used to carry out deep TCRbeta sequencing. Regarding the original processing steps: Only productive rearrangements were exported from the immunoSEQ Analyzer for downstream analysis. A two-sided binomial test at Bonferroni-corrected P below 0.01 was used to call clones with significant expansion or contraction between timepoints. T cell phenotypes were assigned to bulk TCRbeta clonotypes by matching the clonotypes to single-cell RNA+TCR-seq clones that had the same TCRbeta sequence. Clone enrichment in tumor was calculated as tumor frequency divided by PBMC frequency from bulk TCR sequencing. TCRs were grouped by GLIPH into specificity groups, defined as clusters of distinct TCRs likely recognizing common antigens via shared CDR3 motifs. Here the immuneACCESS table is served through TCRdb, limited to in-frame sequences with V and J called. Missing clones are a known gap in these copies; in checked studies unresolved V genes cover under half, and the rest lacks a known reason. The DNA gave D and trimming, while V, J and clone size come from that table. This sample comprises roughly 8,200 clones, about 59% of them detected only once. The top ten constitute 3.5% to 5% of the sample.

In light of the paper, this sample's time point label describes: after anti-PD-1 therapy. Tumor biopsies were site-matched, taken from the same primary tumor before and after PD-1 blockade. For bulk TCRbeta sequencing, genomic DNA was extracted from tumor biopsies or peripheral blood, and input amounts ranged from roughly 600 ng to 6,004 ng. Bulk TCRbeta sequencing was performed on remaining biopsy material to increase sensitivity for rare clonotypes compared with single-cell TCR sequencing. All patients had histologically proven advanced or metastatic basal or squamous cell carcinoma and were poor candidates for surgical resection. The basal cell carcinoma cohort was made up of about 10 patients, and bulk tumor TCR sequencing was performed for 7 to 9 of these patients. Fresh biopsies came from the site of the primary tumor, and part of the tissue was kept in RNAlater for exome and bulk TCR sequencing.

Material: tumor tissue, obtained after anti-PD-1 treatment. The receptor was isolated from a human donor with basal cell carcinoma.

The nucleotides read TGTGCCAGCGGGGCGAAAAGCTCTGGAAACACCATATATTTT. Translation gives CASGAKSSGNTIYF. Recombination joined TRBV6-5 with TRBJ1-3, and possibly TRBD1, on 5 matching bases. The CDR3 goes from the cysteine to the phenylalanine over 14 residues. The read is trimmed to its CDR3 DNA, 42 bases read in frame from base 1. The junction carries 11 bases between V and J, which are trimmed by 8 bases and 0 bases respectively. The germline V gene provides CDR1 MNHEY and CDR2 SVGAGI.